Each of the 7 T cell receptor beta chains below was sequenced from the same sample in a study of blood T cell repertoires in COVID-19. Using immunoSEQ multiplex PCR, the repertoire was profiled, and TCRdb retains in-frame clones only, with some absent. The sample lists 150,000 to 200,000 clones; 78% were seen once. Sequenced sample: peripheral blood. These receptors came from an elderly woman with active or convalescent COVID-19.

J is TRBJ2-7 and V is TRBV6-9; D gene unclear. Per germline, CDR1 MNHGY and CDR2 SVAAGI. Trimming took off 7 bases at V and 6 bases at J, with 7 bases between the two ends. This CDR3 region has 10 residues. The CDR3 spells CASKACEQYF. The CDR3 DNA sequence: TGTGCCAGCAAAGCATGCGAGCAGTACTTC.

The V call is TRBV9, the J call TRBJ1-5; D remains ambiguous. V was pared by 1 base and J by 7 bases, with 9 bases between. Germline V gene sequence: CDR1 SGDLS, CDR2 YYNGEE. The CDR3 contains 13 residues. The CDR3 spells CASSVNVRQPQHF. The CDR3 nucleotides are TGTGCCAGCAGCGTAAATGTGAGGCAGCCCCAGCATTTT.

This sequence joins TRBV19 and TRBJ1-1; TRBD1 is a possible D gene (6 bases). The CDR3 consists of 15 residues. V was shortened by 4 bases and J by 0 bases, with 12 bases between the two germline ends. Germline V lookup: CDR1 LNHDA, CDR2 SQIVND (reference sequence). The CDR3: CASSTGTSMNTEAFF. CDR3 in DNA: TGTGCCAGTAGTACCGGGACAAGCATGAACACTGAAGCTTTCTTT.

This chain joins TRBV6-5 and TRBJ2-1; possible D gene TRBD2, 6 bases. The CDR3 runs 15 residues. Trimming pared 0 bases from V and 13 bases from J, leaving 19 bases between. The V gene's germline CDR1 is MNHEY and CDR2 SVGAGI. CDR3 nucleotide sequence: TGTGCCAGCAGTTACTCGGGAGGTCAGGGAGTCCGACAGTTCTTC. This encodes CASSYSGGQGVRQFF.

J is TRBJ1-2 and V is TRBV6-5, with D possibly being TRBD1 (5 bases). The V gene's germline CDR1 is MNHEY and CDR2 SVGAGI. Trimming stripped 7 bases from V and 6 bases from J, with 18 bases between. The CDR3 sequence is 14 residues long. This CDR3 reads CASTPQLTGDGYTF. The CDR3, as DNA: TGTGCCAGCACCCCACAATTGACGGGGGATGGCTACACCTTC.

This rearrangement joins TRBV13 to TRBJ1-2; D gene ambiguous. V was trimmed by 0 bases and J by 3 bases, leaving 11 bases between them. Germline CDR1 is PRHDT and CDR2 is FYEKMQ (reference sequence). The CDR3 has 15 residues. The CDR3 sequence: CASSLGQERYYGYTF. In nucleotides, the CDR3 is TGTGCCAGCAGCTTAGGCCAGGAACGCTACTATGGCTACACCTTC.

The chain is built from TRBV28 and TRBJ2-3, with 8 nucleotides matching TRBD1. V lost 5 bases to trimming and J lost 4 bases; unmatched junction nucleotides: 5. The CDR3 spans 14 residues. Germline loops: CDR1 MDHEN, CDR2 SYDVKM. CDR3: CASSPSDRADTQYF. In DNA form, the CDR3 reads TGTGCCAGCAGTCCCTCGGACAGGGCAGATACGCAGTATTTT. Variable domain in full (rest from reference TRBV28 and TRBJ2-3): DVKVTQSSRYLVKRTGEKVFLECVQDMDHENMFWYRQDPGLGLRLIYFSYDVKMKEKGDIPEGYSVSREKKERFSLILESASTNQTSMYLCASSPSDRADTQYFGPGTRLTVL.